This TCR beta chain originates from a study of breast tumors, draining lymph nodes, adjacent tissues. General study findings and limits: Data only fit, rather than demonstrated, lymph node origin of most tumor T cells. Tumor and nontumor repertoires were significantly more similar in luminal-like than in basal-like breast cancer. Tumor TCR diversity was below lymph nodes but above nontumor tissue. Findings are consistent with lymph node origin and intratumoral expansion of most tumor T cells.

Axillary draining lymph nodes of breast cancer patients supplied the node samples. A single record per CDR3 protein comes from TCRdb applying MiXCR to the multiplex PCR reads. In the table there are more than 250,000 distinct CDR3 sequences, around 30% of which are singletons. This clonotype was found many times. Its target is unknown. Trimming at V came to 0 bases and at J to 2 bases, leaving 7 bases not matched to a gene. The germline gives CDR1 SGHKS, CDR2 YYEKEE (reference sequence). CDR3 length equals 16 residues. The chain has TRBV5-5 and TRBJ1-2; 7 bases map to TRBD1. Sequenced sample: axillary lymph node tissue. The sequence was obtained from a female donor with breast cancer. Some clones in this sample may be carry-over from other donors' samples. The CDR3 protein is CASSLVSGTANYGYTF. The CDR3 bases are TGTGCCAGCAGCTTGGTTAGTGGGACAGCGAACTATGGCTACACCTTC.